This TCR beta chain came from a study of blood T cell repertoires in COVID-19. Study background: The samples span acute and convalescent COVID-19 from the United States, Italy and Spain. PBMCs, B-cell-depleted T cells, or T cells provided the cDNA or gDNA that made up the material.

As handled by the study authors: Estimation of nucleated cell counts was performed using reference gene primer amplification. The table came from immunoSEQ multiplex PCR; TCRdb's copy has only in-frame clones and leaves some out. Clonal size and the V and J genes are those of that table, whereas D and trimming came from the DNA. The sample yields approximately 110,000 clones, approximately 85% seen once. In germline, CDR1 is GTSNPN, CDR2 SVGIG (reference sequence). Trimming at V came to 4 bases and at J to 6 bases, leaving 12 bases not matched to a gene. CDR3 length: 15 residues. The chain joins TRBV30 to TRBJ1-2; TRBD1 agrees at 9 bases. The sample taken for sequencing was peripheral blood. This clonotype was obtained from a man aged 40-49 years with acute or convalescent COVID-19. CDR3 in amino acids: CAWTPGDREENGYTF. The CDR3 coding sequence is TGTGCCTGGACCCCCGGGGACAGGGAAGAGAATGGCTACACCTTC.